The T cell receptor (beta chain) under discussion was sequenced for a study of T cell therapy after organ transplantation. Profiling relied on immunoSEQ multiplex PCR, and the TCRdb table lists in-frame clones only, not all of them. The table records 2,000 to 2,500 clones, roughly 70% of them present only once. Regarding the study as a whole: In nonresponders, reduced coverage from low CD8+ yield may limit detected expansions.

As regards this clone: Its antigen is unidentified.

V shed 5 bases and J 8 bases; nucleotides not matched to a gene: 4. Germline V gene sequence: CDR1 SGHTA, CDR2 FQGTGA. The length of the CDR3 is 13 residues. J is TRBJ2-4 and V is TRBV7-3; 9 nucleotides align to TRBD1. The sequence derives from a human patient who had received a solid organ transplant and had CMV disease. The specimen comprised CD8+ T cells from blood, sampled before autologous CMV-specific T cell therapy. The CDR3 DNA is TGTGCCAGCAGCGCCGACAGGGGGGACATTCAGTACTTC. This codes for CASSADRGDIQYF.